The 21 T cell receptor beta chains below all came from one sample that was sequenced in a study of beta chain features in type 1 diabetes. Reverse transcribing all isolated RNA meant expressed TCRB transcripts were sequenced. TCRdb's table, derived via immunoSEQ multiplex PCR, lists solely in-frame clones and lacks some. Here the sample spans 160,000 or so clones, 9% being singletons. General observations from the study: A moderate, significant TCRB CDR3 shortening appeared in type 1 diabetes across four CD4+ subsets.

Their antigen targets remain unknown. The material sequenced was central memory CD4+ T cells from blood. The receptor set was obtained from a woman aged 30 to 39 with type 1 diabetes.

In its sample, this clone was seen a few times. The J gene is TRBJ2-1, the V gene TRBV30; 10 bases match TRBD2. The CDR3 has 16 amino acids. The ends lost 3 bases at V and 7 bases at J; junction bases unmatched: 12. Germline CDR1 reads GTSNPN; CDR2 reads SVGIG (reference sequence). The DNA of the CDR3 is TGTGCCTGGAGGAAAATGACTAGCGGGTCTTATAATGAGCAGTTCTTC. Encoded protein: CAWRKMTSGSYNEQFF.

There are a few counts of this clone. The chain employs TRBV5-1 and TRBJ1-1, with D possibly TRBD1 on 5 matching bases. V dropped 4 bases and J dropped 7 bases, with 14 bases sitting between them. The length of the CDR3 is 13 residues. Per germline, CDR1 SGHRS and CDR2 YFSETQ. Written as DNA, the CDR3 is TGCGCCAGCAGCACTAACGGGGGGAATGAAGCTTTCTTT. It is translated as CASSTNGGNEAFF.

The chain recombines TRBV7-9 with TRBJ1-4; TRBD1 agrees at 7 bases. The V and J ends lost 4 bases and 6 bases, in that order; junction bases with no gene match: 11. The germline CDR1 and CDR2 sequences are SEHNR and FQNEAQ (reference sequence). This CDR3 comprises 16 residues. The CDR3, as DNA: TGTGCCAGCAGCTCGCTCATGACAGGGCCGGATGAAAAACTGTTTTTT. Encoded protein: CASSSLMTGPDEKLFF.

The CDR3 reads CSVGLAGAYEQYF. CDR3 bases: TGCAGCGTTGGGCTAGCGGGAGCATACGAGCAGTACTTC. V is TRBV29-1 and J is TRBJ2-7; 10 bases agree with TRBD2. V dropped 4 bases and J dropped 4; count of bases not matched to a gene: 4. Germline values: CDR1 SQVTM, CDR2 ANQGSEA. The CDR3 is 13 residues long.

This clone was seen once. The chain employs TRBV18 and TRBJ2-3, with a possible D match to TRBD2 (6 bases). V dropped 3 bases and J dropped 2 bases, with 9 bases sitting between them. CDR3 length: 14 residues. CDR1 is KGHSH, CDR2 LQKENI, per germline. In nucleotides, the CDR3 is TGTGCCAGCTCACCTAGCGGTACCACAGATACGCAGTATTTT. It specifies CASSPSGTTDTQYF.

This clone was seen once. This chain joins TRBV5-1 and TRBJ1-4; unclear D gene. Germline CDR1 and CDR2: SGHRS and YFSETQ. The CDR3 length is 16 residues. The ends were cut back, 7 bases at V and 8 bases at J, with 24 bases in the middle. CDR3 in DNA: TGCGCCAGCGGGCGTGGGGAGGGAAGTAGTATGGAAAAACTGTTTTTT. Protein: CASGRGEGSSMEKLFF.

This clone was found a few times. This chain links TRBV5-1 with TRBJ2-3; a possible D gene is TRBD2 (5 bases). CDR1 and CDR2 from the germline V gene are SGHRS and YFSETQ. Between the trimmed V and J ends, which lost 4 bases and 4 bases, there was a span of 13 bases. There are 14 residues in the CDR3. The CDR3 sequence: CASSLPASPDTQYF. In DNA, the CDR3 is TGCGCCAGCAGCCTCCCGGCTAGCCCAGATACGCAGTATTTT.

This clone occurred a few times. The chain is built from TRBV11-2 and TRBJ1-2, with D tentatively TRBD1 (6 bases). The CDR3 is 15 residues long. CDR1 is SGHAT and CDR2 is FQNNGV in the germline V gene. Between the trimmed V and J ends, which lost 3 bases and 0 bases, there was a span of 11 bases. CDR3 sequence reads: CASSFGQPSNYGYTF. In DNA form, the CDR3 reads TGTGCCAGCAGCTTTGGACAGCCCTCTAACTATGGCTACACCTTC.

This clone was detected only a few times. The chain uses TRBV11-2 and TRBJ2-5; D call uncertain. Looked up from germline, CDR1 is SGHAT and CDR2 is FQNNGV. V lost 6 bases to trimming and J lost 5 bases, with 10 bases between them. There are 12 residues in the CDR3. The CDR3 coding sequence is TGTGCCAGCAGTTCCCAGAGGGAGACCCAGTACTTC. Translating it yields CASSSQRETQYF.

The rearrangement joins TRBV25-1 to TRBJ1-4; D not certain. Germline assignment: CDR1 MGHDK and CDR2 SYGVNS. CDR3 length: 16 amino acids. Trimming stripped 4 bases from V and 0 bases from J, with 12 bases between. The CDR3 DNA is TGTGCCAGCAGTGCCCATGCGTCCGCAACTAATGAAAAACTGTTTTTT. Amino acid sequence: CASSAHASATNEKLFF.

This clone came up a few times. This rearrangement joins TRBV11-3 to TRBJ1-2; the match to TRBD1 covers 7 bases. The CDR3 loop spans 18 amino acids. Germline values: CDR1 SGHNT, CDR2 YENEEA. The V gene end was trimmed by 7 bases and the J gene end by 0 bases; junction bases not matched to a gene: 17. The CDR3: CASNPEETGPDPNYGYTF. DNA for the CDR3: TGTGCCAGCAACCCCGAAGAGACAGGGCCAGATCCTAACTATGGCTACACCTTC.

This clone was observed a handful of times. The chain combines TRBV6-5 with TRBJ2-5; 7 nucleotides line up with TRBD2. The CDR3 has 15 residues. Germline loops: CDR1 MNHEY, CDR2 SVGAGI. V lost 2 bases to trimming and J lost 5 bases; unmatched junction nucleotides: 8. CDR3 coding DNA: TGTGCCAGCAGTTACGATCCGGAGGGAGGGGAGACCCAGTACTTC. This translates into CASSYDPEGGETQYF.

In its sample, this clone was seen many times. The chain employs TRBV10-3 and TRBJ2-7, with D possibly being TRBD2 (6 bases). The CDR3 consists of 14 residues. The V and J ends lost 6 bases and 7 bases respectively, with 19 bases between them. Germline CDR1 and CDR2: ENHRY and SYGVKD. CDR3 nucleotides: TGTGCCATCAGAGGCGTCGCGGGAACGTTGGAGCAGTACTTC. Translated, it gives CAIRGVAGTLEQYF.

The V gene is TRBV10-3, the J gene TRBJ1-1, with D perhaps TRBD1 (5 bases). The CDR3 is 13 amino acids. Trimming stripped 5 bases from V and 5 bases from J, with 12 bases between. Per the germline V gene, CDR1 is ENHRY and CDR2 is SYGVKD. In nucleotides, the CDR3 is TGTGCCATCAGTCAACAGACAGAAACTGAAGCTTTCTTT. This encodes CAISQQTETEAFF.

The sample holds a few counts of this clone. This chain uses TRBV5-1 with TRBJ2-7; 11 bases map to TRBD1. The germline V gene has CDR1 SGHRS and CDR2 YFSETQ. This CDR3 spans 14 amino acids. After removal of 3 bases from V and 3 bases from J, the junction contained 2 bases not matched to a gene. The CDR3, as DNA: TGCGCCAGCAGCTCCGGGACAGGGGGCTACGAGCAGTACTTC. Its translation: CASSSGTGGYEQYF.

This clone was detected only a few times. V and J are TRBV5-4 and TRBJ2-3, with a weak D call TRBD2 (7 bases). The CDR3 has 15 amino acids. Germline V gives CDR1 SGHNT, CDR2 YYREEE (reference sequence). The V end lost 1 base, the J end lost 6 bases, and 15 bases lay between the germline ends. DNA of the CDR3: TGTGCCAGCAGCTTGCATACAGGGAGGGAGGATACGCAGTATTTT. It is translated as CASSLHTGREDTQYF.

The CDR3 DNA sequence: TGTGCCAGCAGCCAAGAGACAGGGGGAACGGGCGAGCAGTACTTC. Its protein product is CASSQETGGTGEQYF. This chain joins TRBV16 and TRBJ2-7; 9 bases line up with TRBD1. The CDR3 spans 15 residues. The V segment lost 2 bases and the J segment 6 bases; nucleotides outside the gene matches: 8. Germline V gene data show CDR1 as KGHSY and CDR2 as FQNENV.

This clone showed up just a few times. V and J are TRBV7-3 and TRBJ2-1, with TRBD2 matching over 14 bases. The CDR3 spans 15 residues. CDR1 SGHTA and CDR2 FQGTGA come from the germline V gene. J gave up 7 bases and V 6 bases, and 5 bases lay outside the gene matches. CDR3 sequence reads: CASSSGTSGRNEQFF. CDR3 sequence (DNA): TGTGCCAGCAGTTCCGGGACTAGCGGGAGAAATGAGCAGTTCTTC.

This clone was detected only a few times. The chain couples TRBV7-2 to TRBJ2-1; TRBD2 agrees at 14 bases. The germline gives CDR1 SGHTA, CDR2 FQGNSA. J was trimmed by 8 bases and V by 5 bases; bases with no gene match: 5. The CDR3 is 15 amino acids. CDR3 residues: CASSEGTSGSYEQFF. Written as DNA, the CDR3 is TGTGCCAGCAGCGAGGGGACTAGCGGGAGCTATGAGCAGTTCTTC. The whole variable domain, filled in from reference TRBV7-2 and TRBJ2-1, reads GAGVSQSPSNKVTEKGKDVELRCDPISGHTALYWYRQSLGQGLEFLIYFQGNSAPDKSGLPSDRFSAERTGGSVSTLTIQRTQQEDSAVYLCASSEGTSGSYEQFFGPGTRLTVL.

In this sample, this clone turned up a few times. The chain uses TRBV5-1 and TRBJ2-5; possible D gene TRBD1, 5 bases. Germline CDR1 SGHRS, CDR2 YFSETQ. CDR3 length: 16 amino acids. Between the trimmed V and J ends, which lost 0 bases and 6 bases, there was a span of 18 bases. Written as DNA, the CDR3 is TGCGCCAGCAGCTTGGTCGGTACAGGCGAGAGAAAGACCCAGTACTTC. This gives the protein CASSLVGTGERKTQYF.

In this sample, this clone turned up a few times. CDR3 coding DNA: TGTGCCAGCAGCCAAAGGGAGAGGTCGAGAGAGACCCAGTACTTC. It codes for CASSQRERSRETQYF. V and J are TRBV6-1 and TRBJ2-5, with D tentatively TRBD2 (5 bases). The CDR3 is 15 amino acids. Germline-derived CDR1 and CDR2 are MNHNS and SASEGT. V was cut by 6 bases and J by 4 bases, with 18 bases left in between.